The 5 T cell receptor beta chains listed next were all sequenced from one sample in a study of post-analysis software for immune sequencing data. General study points: Compared with controls, patients had more of about 5 TRBV segments, including TRBV5-6, TRBV5-1 and TRBV20-1.

These receptors lack a known antigen. Each TCR beta cDNA library carried unique molecular identifiers. TCRdb processed the PCR reads anew with MiXCR; each CDR3 protein has one entry. The sample carries around 400,000 distinct CDR3 sequences, roughly 38% recorded once. Sequenced material: blood. The origin of the receptors is a girl under 10 years old with multiple sclerosis.

This clonotype was recorded a few times. This rearrangement joins TRBV20-1 to TRBJ2-7, with 7 bases aligning to TRBD1. Germline CDR1 reads DFQATT; CDR2 reads SNEGSKA (reference sequence). V gave up 3 bases and J gave up 3 bases; unmatched junction bases: 11. This CDR3 has 15 residues. The DNA for the CDR3 is TGCAGTGCTAGTGGTGGGACAGTGAGTTTCTACGAGCAGTACTTC. Protein product: CSASGGTVSFYEQYF.

The J gene is TRBJ2-3, the V gene TRBV4-1, with TRBD1 as a possible D gene (6 bases). Germline V gene data show CDR1 as MGHRA and CDR2 as YSYEKL. The V gene lost 4 bases and the J gene lost 2 bases, with 13 bases spanning the gap. The CDR3 loop spans 15 amino acids. CDR3: CASSPPRGVTDTQYF. CDR3 nucleotide sequence: TGCGCCAGCAGCCCCCCCAGGGGCGTCACAGATACGCAGTATTTT.

The chain employs TRBV3-1 and TRBJ2-1; D ambiguous. Germline V gene data show CDR1 as LGHDT and CDR2 as YNNKEL (reference sequence). CDR3 length: 14 residues. Between the trimmed V and J ends, which lost 5 bases and 5 bases, there was a span of 13 bases. For the CDR3, the DNA is TGTGCCAGCAGCTCTGGCGTAAGCCACAATGAGCAGTTCTTC. Residues: CASSSGVSHNEQFF.

Of note for this clonotype: One junction end does not reproduce the germline sequence, and a read error may be involved. This sequence joins TRBV10-2 and TRBJ1-5; D might be TRBD1 (5 bases). This CDR3 has 14 amino acids. CDR1 is WSHSY, CDR2 SAAADI, per germline. CDR3 amino acids: CANSESWGMQPQHF. CDR3 nucleotides: TGCGCCAACAGTGAGTCATGGGGGATGCAGCCCCAGCATTTT.

The chain links TRBV12-3 or TRBV12-4 to TRBJ2-7; no definite D call. This CDR3 has 15 amino acids. V was clipped by 6 bases and J by 0 bases, with 15 bases between them. CDR3 in DNA: TGTGCCAGCAGCTGGGTCGGGCGGAGCTCCTACGAGCAGTACTTC. Protein sequence: CASSWVGRSSYEQYF.